Sequencing of this TCR beta chain was carried out in a study of cytomegalovirus exposure and HLA in healthy donors. The study ran its PCR with 60 Vbeta and 13 Jbeta primers. Some clones are missing from TCRdb's copy, which holds only in-frame ones; the method was immunoSEQ multiplex PCR. The table lists about 150,000 clones, around 84% of them singletons. Germline CDR1 is GTSNPN and CDR2 is SVGIG (reference sequence). The CDR3 runs to 13 residues. The V end lost 4 bases, the J end lost 6 bases, and 16 bases lay between the germline ends. The rearrangement links TRBV30 to TRBJ2-7; D is uncertain. Sequencing was carried out using PBMCs. The clonotype originates from a woman aged 40 to 50 in good health and CMV-seropositive. CDR3 sequence (DNA): TGTGCCTGGAAAAAGACTCAAAACGGCGAGCAGTACTTC. This translates into CAWKKTQNGEQYF.